Below, 27 T cell receptor beta chains from the same sample are listed, as sequenced in a study of regulatory T cells in long-lasting Graves disease (dated by TCRdb to the early 2020s). The method was multiplex PCR. For sequencing, an Illumina HiSeq 4000 was employed. iRepertoire HTBI primers and Arm-PCR amplification of CDR3 regions were used to construct TCR beta libraries. In TCRdb, the public reads were trimmed at Q25 with fastp and aligned with MiXCR, with productive beta chains retained. Identical CDR3 protein sequences are pooled into one entry, listed with their most common genes and DNA. This sample holds around 450,000 distinct CDR3 sequences; roughly 15% were observed only once. The top ten constitute 10% to 15% of the sample. What the time point label conveys for this sample: newly diagnosed GD, antithyroid drugs for less than 3 months. For both TCR sequencing and RNA sequencing, RNA was extracted from PBMCs in TRIzol.

This same sample was also part of a study on T cells in Graves' hyperthyroidism and ophthalmopathy.

The starting material was peripheral blood mononuclear cells (PBMCs), obtained at new diagnosis, from a patient treated with antithyroid drugs. These receptors all come from a man aged 35 to 55 with Graves disease. Donor details come from another sample of the same person, matched by shared clones.

This chain connects TRBV7-9 to TRBJ1-5, with a possible D match to TRBD1 (6 bases). CDR1 is SEHNR and CDR2 is FQNEAQ in the germline V gene (reference sequence). Deletions cut 5 bases from V and 3 bases from J, with 11 bases between. There are 14 residues in the CDR3. The CDR3 coding sequence is TGTGCCAGCAGCATAGGGGGTATCAATCAGCCCCAGCATTTT. Translation: CASSIGGINQPQHF.

V usage is TRBV20-1 and J usage is TRBJ2-7, with TRBD1 matching 7 bases. The CDR3 is 15 amino acids. In germline, CDR1 is DFQATT, CDR2 SNEGSKA (reference sequence). V was clipped by 2 bases and J by 3 bases; unmatched bases: 10. The CDR3 reads CSARNYRGPNYEQYF. The CDR3 DNA reads TGCAGTGCTAGAAACTACAGGGGCCCTAACTACGAGCAGTACTTC.

The sample holds a few counts of this clonotype. This may arise from a read error, as a much more abundant clone is one base away. The V and J genes are TRBV2 and TRBJ2-4, with a tentative D call TRBD2 (5 bases). This CDR3 is built from 16 residues. Germline V gene data show CDR1 as SNHLY and CDR2 as FYNNEI. The CDR3 nucleotides read TGTGCCAGCAGTGATCAGGCTGAGCTTCTTGTTAGCGTTCAGCACTTC. Translating it yields CASSDQAELLVSVQHF.

This clonotype was seen many times. This chain uses TRBV7-2 with TRBJ1-1; 7 nucleotides align to TRBD1. The CDR3 extends over 16 amino acids. Looked up from germline, CDR1 is SGHTA and CDR2 is FQGNSA. J gave up 6 bases and V 0 bases, and 10 bases lay outside the gene matches. The CDR3 nucleotides are TGTGCCAGCAGCTTAGCGTATAGGGGGCGCGGGGCTGAAGCTTTCTTT. Translated: CASSLAYRGRGAEAFF.

This clonotype was counted ten times or more. The chain links TRBV28 to TRBJ2-5; 9 positions match TRBD2. CDR1 and CDR2 (germline): MDHEN, SYDVKM. J was trimmed by 5 bases and V by 7 bases; bases with no gene match: 8. The CDR3 totals 14 residues. CDR3 nucleotide sequence: TGTGCCAGCATCGGTAGCGGGAGTTCGGAGACCCAGTACTTC. It translates to CASIGSGSSETQYF. Drawing the rest from reference TRBV28 and TRBJ2-5, the complete variable domain is DVKVTQSSRYLVKRTGEKVFLECVQDMDHENMFWYRQDPGLGLRLIYFSYDVKMKEKGDIPEGYSVSREKKERFSLILESASTNQTSMYLCASIGSGSSETQYFGPGTRLLVL.

The chain recombines TRBV28 with TRBJ2-1, with TRBD2 as a possible D gene (7 bases). Germline V CDR1 and CDR2: MDHEN, SYDVKM. V lost 7 bases to trimming and J lost 3 bases, with 16 bases between them. The CDR3 runs to 15 residues. The CDR3 protein is CASTRGGGGYNEQFF. In DNA form, the CDR3 reads TGTGCCAGCACCCGAGGGGGAGGGGGCTACAATGAGCAGTTCTTC.

This clonotype was observed at least ten times. V and J are TRBV2 and TRBJ2-7; D remains unclear. Deletions cut 4 bases from V and 3 bases from J, with 10 bases between. CDR1 is SNHLY, CDR2 FYNNEI, per germline. This CDR3 is 13 amino acids long. The CDR3 region has the DNA TGTGCCAGCAGTGCTGGGCAGTACTACGAGCAGTACTTC. Its translation is CASSAGQYYEQYF.

The rearrangement links TRBV15 to TRBJ2-7, with D unresolved. This CDR3 comprises 13 residues. Germline loops: CDR1 LNHNV, CDR2 YYDKDF (reference sequence). V lost 0 bases to trimming and J lost 4 bases, with 7 bases between them. The CDR3 loop is CATSRDPFYEQYF. DNA for the CDR3: TGTGCCACCAGCAGAGACCCCTTTTACGAGCAGTACTTC.

This clonotype came up many times. V is TRBV2 and J is TRBJ1-1; D is possibly TRBD1 (6 bases). Germline V lookup: CDR1 SNHLY, CDR2 FYNNEI. CDR3 length equals 14 residues. Trimming stripped 6 bases from V and 3 bases from J, with 14 bases between. CDR3 in amino acids: CASSLGQRYTEAFF. The CDR3 DNA reads TGTGCCAGCAGCCTAGGACAGCGATACACTGAAGCTTTCTTT.

Of note for this clonotype: A far larger clone is only one base removed, so a read error is likely. The chain employs TRBV20-1 and TRBJ2-1, with D maybe TRBD2 (6 bases). Looked up from germline, CDR1 is DFQATT and CDR2 is SNEGSKA (reference sequence). The CDR3 extends over 13 amino acids. Deletions cut 5 bases from V and 10 bases from J, with 18 bases between. This chain's CDR3 is CSAPGLLGYEQFF. The DNA for the CDR3 is TGCAGTGCTCCCGGACTACTGGGCTACGAGCAGTTCTTC.

With respect to this clonotype: This may arise from a read error, as a much more abundant clone is one base away. The J gene is TRBJ2-1, the V gene TRBV3-1; TRBD2 matches 7 bases. Germline CDR1 is LGHDT and CDR2 is YNNKEL (reference sequence). CDR3 size: 14 residues. V dropped 4 bases and J dropped 3; count of bases not matched to a gene: 3. The CDR3 is CASSRTSCYNEQFF. CDR3 DNA sequence: TGTGCCAGCAGCCGGACTAGTTGCTACAATGAGCAGTTCTTC.

Notes on this clonotype: A read error may explain this, as a much larger clone is one base away. V is TRBV11-2 and J is TRBJ2-1; tentatively, D is TRBD2 (6 bases). CDR3 length: 11 amino acids. Trimming removed 5 bases at V and 12 bases at J, with 11 bases between. Germline V CDR1 and CDR2: SGHAT, FQNNGV. The CDR3 nucleotides read TGTGCCAGCAGCACCGGGACTGTGCAGTTCTTC. Translating it yields CASSTGTVQFF. The whole variable domain, filled in from reference TRBV11-2 and TRBJ2-1, reads EAGVAQSPRYKIIEKRQSVAFWCNPISGHATLYWYQQILGQGPKLLIQFQNNGVVDDSQLPKDRFSAERLKGVDSTLKIQPAKLEDSAVYLCASSTGTVQFFGPGTRLTVL.

V usage is TRBV7-2 and J usage is TRBJ2-3; D gene unclear. The CDR3 length is 13 residues. Trimming left V 5 bases short and J 6 bases short, with 12 bases between. Germline CDR1 and CDR2: SGHTA and FQGNSA. The CDR3 coding sequence is TGTGCCAGCAGCATTGGACGTGTGGATACGCAGTATTTT. Translating it yields CASSIGRVDTQYF.

For this clonotype: This may arise from a read error, as a much more abundant clone is one base away. The V call is TRBV20-1, the J call TRBJ1-5; D gene uncertain. Trimming took off 6 bases at V and 5 bases at J, with 23 bases between the two ends. Germline-derived CDR1 and CDR2 are DFQATT and SNEGSKA (reference sequence). This CDR3 spans 16 amino acids. The CDR3 region has the DNA TGCAGTGCCCCCAACAAGAGACGCCCGGGAGATCAGCCCCAGCATTTT. Protein sequence: CSAPNKRRPGDQPQHF.

This clonotype was recorded at least ten times. The CDR3 loop reads CSAVTSGREEQYF. In DNA, the CDR3 is TGCAGTGCTGTGACTAGCGGGAGGGAAGAGCAGTACTTC. The V call is TRBV20-1, the J call TRBJ2-7, with 14 bases matching TRBD2. The germline gives CDR1 DFQATT, CDR2 SNEGSKA (reference sequence). This CDR3 has 13 residues. V shed 5 bases, J shed 7 bases, and the junction held 4 bases outside the gene matches.

The chain uses TRBV6-5 and TRBJ2-5, with D perhaps matching TRBD1 (5 bases). The CDR3 is 16 amino acids. V was clipped by 2 bases and J by 5 bases, with 18 bases between them. Looked up from germline, CDR1 is MNHEY and CDR2 is SVGAGI. The CDR3, as DNA: TGTGCCAGCAGTTACCCCTATCCAGGGATTAGGGAGACCCAGTACTTC. The encoded protein is CASSYPYPGIRETQYF.

There are a few counts of this clonotype. This chain links TRBV20-1 with TRBJ2-7; D may correspond to TRBD1 or TRBD2 (5 bases each). The germline gives CDR1 DFQATT, CDR2 SNEGSKA (reference sequence). Trimming shortened V by 5 bases and J by 4 bases, and 18 bases separated the two germline ends. The CDR3 contains 14 residues. CDR3 bases: TGCAGTGCTCTACCTGTGGGACGGGTATACGAGCAGTACTTC. The encoded protein is CSALPVGRVYEQYF.

This chain links TRBV29-1 with TRBJ2-7; D possibly corresponds to TRBD2 (7 bases). In germline, CDR1 is SQVTM, CDR2 ANQGSEA. The length of the CDR3 is 14 residues. V was cut by 8 bases and J by 5 bases, with 22 bases left in between. The CDR3 region is CSLMGGLRGHEQYF. CDR3 sequence (DNA): TGCAGCCTGATGGGGGGGCTACGAGGACACGAGCAGTACTTC.

This clonotype was observed a handful of times. This chain joins TRBV27 and TRBJ2-2; TRBD2 agrees at 12 bases. The CDR3 loop spans 15 amino acids. The ends lost 8 bases at V and 4 bases at J; junction bases unmatched: 5. Germline lookup yields CDR1 MNHEY and CDR2 SMNVEV (reference sequence). CDR3 sequence reads: CASRTSGIGTGELFF. CDR3 DNA: TGTGCCAGCCGGACTAGCGGGATTGGCACCGGGGAGCTGTTTTTT.

This clonotype has only a few counts. CDR3 in DNA: TGCAGCCCCGGGACTTCCGCGGGTGATACGCAGTATTTT. It is translated as CSPGTSAGDTQYF. V gene TRBV20-1 combines with J gene TRBJ2-3, with a weak D call TRBD2 (6 bases). CDR3 length equals 13 residues. In germline, CDR1 is DFQATT, CDR2 SNEGSKA (reference sequence).

This clonotype occurred many times. The V and J genes are TRBV6-1 and TRBJ2-3; 9 bases are shared with TRBD2. The CDR3 is made up of 16 amino acids. Trimming removed 5 bases from V and 3 bases from J; junction bases left unmatched: 9. Germline CDR1 is MNHNS and CDR2 is SASEGT. CDR3 sequence reads: CASSPISGSGTDTQYF. CDR3 bases: TGTGCCAGCAGTCCGATTAGCGGGAGTGGGACAGATACGCAGTATTTT.

This clonotype was detected many times. The gene calls are TRBV2 and TRBJ2-3; 10 bases are shared with TRBD2. The junction had 3 bases not matched to a gene; V was cut back by 6 bases and J by 0 bases. The CDR3 loop spans 15 amino acids. Looked up from germline, CDR1 is SNHLY and CDR2 is FYNNEI. The CDR3 spells CASRGLARSTDTQYF. The CDR3, as DNA: TGTGCCAGCAGGGGACTAGCGCGTAGCACAGATACGCAGTATTTT.

This clonotype was found many times. The chain links TRBV12-3 or TRBV12-4 to TRBJ2-3; no clear D. The CDR3 loop spans 14 amino acids. The V gene lost 6 bases and the J gene lost 5 bases, with 15 bases spanning the gap. The CDR3 here is CASSRTPFGDTQYF. Written as DNA, the CDR3 is TGTGCCAGCAGCCGGACCCCTTTTGGAGATACGCAGTATTTT.

Of note for this clonotype: A clone one base away is much larger, so this may be a read error. The chain recombines TRBV12-3 or TRBV12-4 with TRBJ1-4; D is unresolved. There are 15 residues in the CDR3. Deletions cut 11 bases from V and 3 bases from J, with 19 bases between. This chain's CDR3 is CAVSDGRRANEKLFF. The CDR3 DNA reads as TGTGCCGTCAGTGACGGACGCCGAGCTAATGAAAAACTGTTTTTT.

This clonotype was observed at least ten times. V gene TRBV28 combines with J gene TRBJ2-7, with D perhaps matching TRBD1 or TRBD2 (5 bases each). Trimming removed 7 bases from V and 2 bases from J, with 18 bases in between. Germline V CDR1 and CDR2: MDHEN, SYDVKM. CDR3 size: 15 residues. CDR3 in DNA: TGTGCCAGCATGGGTATAGGGACCGATCCCTACGAGCAGTACTTC. It translates to CASMGIGTDPYEQYF. The whole variable domain, remainder taken from reference TRBV28 and TRBJ2-7, is DVKVTQSSRYLVKRTGEKVFLECVQDMDHENMFWYRQDPGLGLRLIYFSYDVKMKEKGDIPEGYSVSREKKERFSLILESASTNQTSMYLCASMGIGTDPYEQYFGPGTRLTVT.

There are many counts of this clonotype. The chain joins TRBV28 to TRBJ2-3; D ambiguous. V was pared by 6 bases and J by 0 bases, with 16 bases between. The CDR3 has 16 residues. CDR1 and CDR2 from the germline V gene are MDHEN and SYDVKM. CDR3 sequence reads: CASRAPYGPSTDTQYF. The CDR3 DNA reads TGTGCCAGCAGAGCTCCCTATGGCCCTAGCACAGATACGCAGTATTTT.

This clonotype was seen a few times. CDR3: CASSLFRGDGETQYF. In DNA form, the CDR3 reads TGTGCCAGCAGTCTCTTTCGTGGGGACGGGGAGACCCAGTACTTC. V usage is TRBV6-1 and J usage is TRBJ2-5, with D perhaps TRBD1 or TRBD2 (5 bases each). The V and J ends lost 5 bases and 5 bases respectively, with 18 bases between them. The V gene's germline CDR1 is MNHNS and CDR2 SASEGT. This CDR3 has 15 amino acids.